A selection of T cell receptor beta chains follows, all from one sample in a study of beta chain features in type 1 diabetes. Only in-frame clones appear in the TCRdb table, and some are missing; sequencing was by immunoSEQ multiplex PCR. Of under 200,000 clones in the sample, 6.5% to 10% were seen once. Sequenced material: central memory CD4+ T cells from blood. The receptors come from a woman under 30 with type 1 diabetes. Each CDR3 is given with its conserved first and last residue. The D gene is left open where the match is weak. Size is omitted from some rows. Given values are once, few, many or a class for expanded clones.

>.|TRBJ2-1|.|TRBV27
CASSLRAHPGNEQFF
TGTGCCAGCAGTCTTCGGGCCCATCCGGGGAATGAGCAGTTCTTC
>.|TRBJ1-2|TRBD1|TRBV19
CASNGQATNYNYGYTF
TGTGCCAGCAACGGACAGGCGACGAACTATAACTATGGCTACACCTTC
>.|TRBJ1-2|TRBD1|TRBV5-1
CASSWGDRDHGYTF
TGCGCCAGCAGCTGGGGGGACAGGGACCATGGCTACACCTTC
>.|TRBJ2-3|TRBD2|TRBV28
CASSAGTSGISDTQYF
TGTGCCAGCAGCGCCGGGACTAGCGGGATCTCAGATACGCAGTATTTT
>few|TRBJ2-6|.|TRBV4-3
CASSQDQGVSSGANVLTF
TGCGCCAGCAGCCAAGATCAAGGAGTCAGCTCTGGGGCCAACGTCCTGACTTTC
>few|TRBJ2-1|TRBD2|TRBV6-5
CASSWTSGGYNEQFF
TGTGCCAGCAGCTGGACTAGCGGGGGATACAATGAGCAGTTCTTC
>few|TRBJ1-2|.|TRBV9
CASSVGQGAAKFYGYTF
TGTGCCAGCAGCGTAGGGCAGGGCGCGGCCAAATTCTATGGCTACACCTTC
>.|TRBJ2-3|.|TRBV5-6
CASSLGPPSGSDTDTQYF
TGTGCCAGCAGCTTGGGCCCCCCAAGTGGGAGTGACACAGATACGCAGTATTTT
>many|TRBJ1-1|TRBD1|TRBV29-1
CSGRTGSVTEAFF
TGCAGCGGCAGGACAGGGTCCGTCACTGAAGCTTTCTTT
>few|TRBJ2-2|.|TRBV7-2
CASSQRGTGELFF
TGTGCCAGCAGCCAAAGGGGCACCGGGGAGCTGTTTTTT
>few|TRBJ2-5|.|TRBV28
CASSLASQETQYF
TGTGCCAGCAGTTTGGCTTCACAAGAGACCCAGTACTTC
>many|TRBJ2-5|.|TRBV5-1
CASSRTVGQETQYF
TGCGCCAGCAGCCGGACAGTGGGACAAGAGACCCAGTACTTC
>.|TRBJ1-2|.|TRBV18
CASSPEAGYTF
TGTGCCAGCTCACCGGAGGCAGGCTACACCTTC
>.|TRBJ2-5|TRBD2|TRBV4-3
CASSQVAGGETQYF
TGCGCCAGCAGCCAAGTAGCGGGGGGGGAGACCCAGTACTTC
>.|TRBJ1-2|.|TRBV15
CATSRGGYYGYTF
TGTGCCACCAGCAGAGGAGGTTACTATGGCTACACCTTC
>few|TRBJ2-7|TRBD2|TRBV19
CASSTLAGAPYEQYF
TGTGCCAGTAGTACCCTAGCGGGGGCCCCCTACGAGCAGTACTTC
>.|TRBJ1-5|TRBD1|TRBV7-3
CASSPSTGVGNQPQHF
TGTGCCAGCAGCCCCTCGACAGGGGTTGGCAATCAGCCCCAGCATTTT
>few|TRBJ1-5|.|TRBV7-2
CASSLRLYSNQPQHF
TGTGCCAGCAGCCTCCGACTCTATAGCAATCAGCCCCAGCATTTT
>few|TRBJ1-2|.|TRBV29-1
CSVGFGLMDGYTF
TGCAGCGTTGGATTTGGGCTTATGGATGGCTACACCTTC
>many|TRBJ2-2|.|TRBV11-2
CASSPDPYSVTGELFF
TGTGCCAGCAGCCCCGATCCGTATAGTGTGACCGGGGAGCTGTTTTTT
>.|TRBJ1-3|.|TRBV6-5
CASSPGGGNTIYF
TGTGCCAGCAGCCCGGGAGGTGGAAACACCATATATTTT
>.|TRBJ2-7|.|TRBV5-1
CASSLGAEPYEQYF
TGCGCCAGCAGCTTGGGAGCGGAACCCTACGAGCAGTACTTC
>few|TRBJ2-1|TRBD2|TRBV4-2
CASSPPGGTNEQFF
TGTGCCAGCAGCCCCCCGGGGGGGACTAATGAGCAGTTCTTC
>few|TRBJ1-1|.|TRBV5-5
CASNWGLSVTEAFF
TGTGCCAGCAACTGGGGACTTTCGGTAACTGAAGCTTTCTTT
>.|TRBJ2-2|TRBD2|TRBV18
CASSPQLAEGGELFF
TGTGCCAGCTCACCCCAACTAGCGGAGGGCGGGGAGCTGTTTTTT
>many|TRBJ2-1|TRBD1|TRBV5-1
CASSFAGQGNEQFF
TGCGCCAGCAGCTTTGCGGGACAGGGAAACGAGCAGTTCTTC
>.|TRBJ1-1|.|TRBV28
CASSLGGRGLLNTEAFF
TGTGCCAGCAGTTTAGGAGGGAGGGGACTCCTGAACACTGAAGCTTTCTTT
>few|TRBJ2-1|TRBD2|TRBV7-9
CASSFWTSSGNEQFF
TGTGCCAGCAGCTTTTGGACTAGCTCAGGCAATGAGCAGTTCTTC
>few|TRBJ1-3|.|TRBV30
CAWSAQGMSGNTIYF
TGTGCCTGGAGTGCGCAGGGCATGTCTGGAAACACCATATATTTT
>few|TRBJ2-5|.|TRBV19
CASSILGQEETQYF
TGTGCCAGTAGTATCCTAGGACAAGAAGAGACCCAGTACTTC
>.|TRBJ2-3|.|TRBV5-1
CASSLGGGLGDTQYF
TGCGCCAGCAGTCTAGGGGGGGGCCTCGGAGATACGCAGTATTTT
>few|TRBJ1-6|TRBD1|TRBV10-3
CAISRQGHNSPLHF
TGTGCCATTTCCAGACAGGGGCATAATTCACCCCTCCACTTT
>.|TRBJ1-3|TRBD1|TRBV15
CATSRAAGTGENTIYF
TGTGCCACCAGCAGAGCGGCCGGGACAGGGGAAAACACCATATATTTT
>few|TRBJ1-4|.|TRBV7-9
CASSFSGSGEKLFF
TGTGCCAGCAGCTTCAGCGGGTCTGGTGAAAAACTGTTTTTT
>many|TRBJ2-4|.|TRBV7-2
CASSEGGNIQYF
TGTGCCAGCAGCGAGGGGGGGAACATTCAGTACTTC
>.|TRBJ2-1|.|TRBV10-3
CASSDLLVSYNEQFF
TGTGCCAGCAGTGACCTACTCGTATCCTACAATGAGCAGTTCTTC
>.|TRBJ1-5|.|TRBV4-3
CASSQGGRDQPQHF
TGCGCCAGCAGCCAAGGGGGCCGCGATCAGCCCCAGCATTTT
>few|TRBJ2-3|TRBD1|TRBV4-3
CASSLGQGADTQYF
TGCGCCAGCAGCCTCGGACAGGGGGCAGATACGCAGTATTTT
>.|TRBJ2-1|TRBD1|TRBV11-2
CASSARGTFYNEQFF
TGTGCCAGCAGCGCCAGGGGGACCTTTTACAATGAGCAGTTCTTC